Below are 26 T cell receptor beta chains sequenced from a single sample in a study of siplizumab effects on memory and regulatory T cells. Here immunoSEQ multiplex PCR was the method, and the copy in TCRdb shows in-frame clones only, minus some. The profile shows 98,000 or so clones, about 93% of them singletons. The sample comprised Tregs sorted from blood. Source of these receptors: a human donor in good health.

This clone has only one observation. The CDR3 sequence: CSAPGVGEQYF. The CDR3 DNA follows: TGCAGTGCCCCGGGGGTGGGCGAGCAGTACTTC. The chain combines TRBV20-1 with TRBJ2-7, with D possibly being TRBD2 (6 bases). The V end lost 6 bases, the J end lost 6 bases, and 12 bases lay between the germline ends. The CDR3 contains 11 residues. Germline loops: CDR1 DFQATT, CDR2 SNEGSKA (reference sequence).

The CDR3 sequence: CASRRGIQETQYF. CDR3 coding DNA: TGTGCCAGCAGAAGGGGTATCCAAGAGACCCAGTACTTC. The chain employs TRBV6-1 and TRBJ2-5, with D tentatively TRBD1 (5 bases). The CDR3 has 13 residues. V lost 6 bases and J lost 1, with 9 bases in between. Germline lookup yields CDR1 MNHNS and CDR2 SASEGT.

The rearrangement links TRBV2 to TRBJ2-2; 15 bases agree with TRBD2. Germline loops: CDR1 SNHLY, CDR2 FYNNEI. V was clipped by 3 bases and J by 2 bases; unmatched bases: 7. The CDR3 loop spans 19 amino acids. The CDR3 loop is CASSDTGLAGGANTGELFF. The CDR3 DNA sequence: TGTGCCAGCAGTGATACGGGACTAGCGGGAGGAGCTAACACCGGGGAGCTGTTTTTT.

J is TRBJ1-4 and V is TRBV6-6, with D tentatively TRBD1 (6 bases). Trimming pared 6 bases from V and 8 bases from J, leaving 19 bases between. The germline CDR1 and CDR2 sequences are MNHNY and SVGAGI (reference sequence). The CDR3 totals 15 residues. CDR3 protein: CASSVTGPGREKLFF. The DNA of the CDR3 is TGTGCCAGCAGCGTAACAGGGCCCGGGAGGGAAAAACTGTTTTTT.

The rearrangement uses TRBV6-5 and TRBJ2-3; 9 bases map to TRBD2. The CDR3 extends over 15 amino acids. Germline V gives CDR1 MNHEY, CDR2 SVGAGI. J was trimmed by 2 bases and V by 7 bases; bases with no gene match: 7. The CDR3 nucleotides are TGTGCCAGCACCCAGACTAGCGGAGCCACAGATACGCAGTATTTT. Its protein product is CASTQTSGATDTQYF.

The chain joins TRBV7-3 to TRBJ2-3, with TRBD1 identical over 8 bases. The CDR3 sequence is 12 residues long. The germline V gene has CDR1 SGHTA and CDR2 FQGTGA. V gave up 5 bases and J gave up 11 bases; unmatched junction bases: 6. The CDR3 region has the DNA TGTGCCAGCAGCCCGGACAGGGTGAGGCAGTATTTT. The encoded protein is CASSPDRVRQYF. The full variable domain, its missing parts supplied by reference TRBV7-3 and TRBJ2-3, is GAGVSQTPSNKVTEKGKYVELRCDPISGHTALYWYRQSLGQGPEFLIYFQGTGAADDSGLPNDRFFAVRPEGSVSTLKIQRTERGDSAVYLCASSPDRVRQYFGPGTRLTVL.

The chain uses TRBV4-2 and TRBJ2-7; D is ambiguous. Trimming took off 5 bases at V and 6 bases at J, with 20 bases between the two ends. The CDR3 extends over 15 amino acids. Germline values: CDR1 LGHNA, CDR2 YNFKEQ. The CDR3: CASSRDGTPYSEQYF. The CDR3, as DNA: TGTGCCAGCAGCAGAGATGGAACACCATACTCCGAGCAGTACTTC.

The J gene is TRBJ2-7, the V gene TRBV6-1; D possibly corresponds to TRBD2 (6 bases). Germline CDR1 reads MNHNS; CDR2 reads SASEGT. This CDR3 region has 15 residues. The V and J ends lost 4 bases and 4 bases respectively, with 17 bases between them. CDR3 sequence (DNA): TGTGCCAGCAGTGTCCGTATCCTTGGGGGGTACGAGCAGTACTTC. Protein: CASSVRILGGYEQYF.

The V and J genes are TRBV4-1 and TRBJ2-1; 10 bases align to TRBD2. Germline lookup yields CDR1 MGHRA and CDR2 YSYEKL. V gave up 3 bases and J gave up 0 bases; unmatched junction bases: 2. The CDR3 covers 16 residues. The CDR3: CASSHRTSGSYNEQFF. CDR3 DNA: TGCGCCAGCAGCCACAGGACTAGCGGCTCCTACAATGAGCAGTTCTTC.

The chain links TRBV6-1 to TRBJ1-1, with TRBD1 as a possible D gene (5 bases). The CDR3 contains 13 residues. Trimming took 1 base from V and 7 from J, leaving 10 bases between them. Germline lookup yields CDR1 MNHNS and CDR2 SASEGT. The CDR3 coding sequence is TGTGCCAGCAGTGAAGTGGGGAGGGGTGAAGCTTTCTTT. Protein product: CASSEVGRGEAFF.

This chain uses TRBV11-3 with TRBJ2-1, with 11 bases identical to TRBD2. The CDR3 runs 17 residues. Germline V gene lookup returns CDR1 SGHNT and CDR2 YENEEA. Unmatched junction bases numbered 10, after V lost 5 bases and J lost 4 bases. CDR3 in amino acids: CASSPRLAGFLYNEQFF. The CDR3 DNA reads TGTGCCAGCAGCCCAAGACTAGCGGGGTTCCTTTACAATGAGCAGTTCTTC. Full variable domain (missing parts from reference TRBV11-3 and TRBJ2-1): EAGVVQSPRYKIIEKKQPVAFWCNPISGHNTLYWYLQNLGQGPELLIRYENEEAVDDSQLPKDRFSAERLKGVDSTLKIQPAELGDSAVYLCASSPRLAGFLYNEQFFGPGTRLTVL.

This chain joins TRBV30 and TRBJ1-4, with 8 bases lining up with TRBD1. Germline V gene sequence: CDR1 GTSNPN, CDR2 SVGIG (reference sequence). The CDR3 totals 14 residues. V lost 3 bases, J lost 7 bases, and 7 bases stayed unmatched. CDR3 region: CAWSGGRGLEKLFF. The CDR3 DNA reads as TGTGCCTGGAGCGGGGGCAGGGGGCTTGAAAAACTGTTTTTT.

CDR3 residues: CASSVGGQGSYEQYF. The CDR3 DNA reads as TGTGCCAGCAGCGTAGGGGGACAGGGGTCCTACGAGCAGTACTTC. The chain combines TRBV9 with TRBJ2-5, with 10 bases matching TRBD1. The assigned J gene may be wrong: the sequence end matches TRBJ2-7 better. Germline loops: CDR1 SGDLS, CDR2 YYNGEE. This CDR3 is built from 15 residues.

The chain has TRBV30 and TRBJ2-7; D uncertain. Germline assignment: CDR1 GTSNPN and CDR2 SVGIG (reference sequence). This CDR3 comprises 11 residues. Deletions cut 0 bases from V and 7 bases from J, with 7 bases between. Here the CDR3 DNA reads TGTGCCTGGAGTGTACGGGTGGAGCAGTACTTC. It encodes CAWSVRVEQYF.

This clone was seen just once. The rearrangement joins TRBV5-1 to TRBJ2-1; D is perhaps TRBD1 or TRBD2 (6 bases each). The germline gives CDR1 SGHRS, CDR2 YFSETQ. The CDR3 has 15 residues. V lost 0 bases to trimming and J lost 2 bases, with 9 bases between them. The CDR3 reads CASSLAGAAYNEQFF. CDR3 sequence (DNA): TGCGCCAGCAGCTTGGCGGGGGCGGCCTACAATGAGCAGTTCTTC.

This clone was found once. This chain links TRBV19 with TRBJ2-1; D might be TRBD1 or TRBD2, each matching 5 bases. This CDR3 has 17 amino acids. V was clipped by 3 bases and J by 4 bases, with 19 bases between them. Germline loops: CDR1 LNHDA, CDR2 SQIVND (reference sequence). The chain's CDR3 is CASSIADLGEGYNEQFF. In DNA form, the CDR3 reads TGTGCCAGTAGTATCGCCGACTTGGGGGAAGGGTACAATGAGCAGTTCTTC.

The CDR3 loop reads CASSLIAYGELFF. The CDR3 coding sequence is TGTGCCAGCAGTTTAATAGCTTACGGGGAGCTGTTTTTT. This chain uses TRBV27 with TRBJ2-2; D is ambiguous. The V and J ends lost 2 bases and 7 bases respectively, with 8 bases between them. This CDR3 region has 13 residues. Germline CDR1 reads MNHEY; CDR2 reads SMNVEV (reference sequence).

The chain is built from TRBV5-1 and TRBJ2-5; the match to TRBD2 covers 13 bases. The CDR3 spans 17 residues. Germline CDR1 and CDR2: SGHRS and YFSETQ. V lost 2 bases, J lost 1 base, and 5 bases stayed unmatched. CDR3 DNA sequence: TGCGCCAGCAGCTTTGGGACTAGCGGGGTACTCCAAGAGACCCAGTACTTC. Translation: CASSFGTSGVLQETQYF. Combining the CDR3 with reference TRBV5-1 and TRBJ2-5 gives the whole variable domain KAGVTQTPRYLIKTRGQQVTLSCSPISGHRSVSWYQQTPGQGLQFLFEYFSETQRNKGNFPGRFSGRQFSNSRSEMNVSTLELGDSALYLCASSFGTSGVLQETQYFGPGTRLLVL.

The gene calls are TRBV5-1 and TRBJ2-2; D remains unclear. Trimming stripped 1 base from V and 2 bases from J, with 3 bases between. Germline V gene data show CDR1 as SGHRS and CDR2 as YFSETQ. The CDR3 sequence is 13 residues long. In DNA form, the CDR3 reads TGCGCCAGCAGCTTGAGAAACACCGGGGAGCTGTTTTTT. Protein product: CASSLRNTGELFF.

This chain connects TRBV6-1 to TRBJ1-1, with no clear D. Germline V gene sequence: CDR1 MNHNS, CDR2 SASEGT. V was clipped by 2 bases and J by 4 bases, with 17 bases between them. The CDR3 length is 16 residues. CDR3 coding DNA: TGTGCCAGCAGTGAAACGTGGGGTATTGGTTTCACTGAAGCTTTCTTT. Translation gives CASSETWGIGFTEAFF.

The CDR3 region is CASSPRVAGTLYNEQFF. The CDR3 DNA reads TGTGCCAGCAGCCCCCGTGTAGCGGGGACTCTCTACAATGAGCAGTTCTTC. The V gene is TRBV9, the J gene TRBJ2-1; 8 nucleotides match TRBD2. This CDR3 has 17 residues. V shed 4 bases and J 3 bases; nucleotides not matched to a gene: 12. Germline CDR1 reads SGDLS; CDR2 reads YYNGEE.

For this clone: One end of the junction fails to match germline, which may point to a read error. J is TRBJ1-2 and V is TRBV6-6; 10 positions agree with TRBD1. The CDR3 contains 14 residues. CDR1 MNHNY and CDR2 SVGAGI come from the germline V gene (reference sequence). CDR3 sequence: CASSSWDWDRGPFF. The DNA for the CDR3 is TGTGCCAGCAGTTCTTGGGACTGGGACAGGGGCCCCTTCTTC.

J is TRBJ2-3 and V is TRBV6-1, with D unresolved. The CDR3 covers 13 residues. The V gene lost 1 base and the J gene lost 6 bases, with 8 bases spanning the gap. From germline, CDR1 is MNHNS and CDR2 SASEGT. CDR3 in amino acids: CASSEVRIDTQYF. The CDR3 DNA reads as TGTGCCAGCAGTGAAGTAAGGATTGATACGCAGTATTTT.

The chain is built from TRBV20-1 and TRBJ1-2; D might be TRBD1 (5 bases). The CDR3 runs 11 residues. Between the trimmed V and J ends, which lost 0 bases and 14 bases, there was a span of 13 bases. Germline loops: CDR1 DFQATT, CDR2 SNEGSKA (reference sequence). The DNA for the CDR3 is TGCAGTGCTAGAGATGGGACGCCTCTAACCTTC. Its translation: CSARDGTPLTF.

This sequence joins TRBV19 and TRBJ1-2; 7 positions match TRBD1. The CDR3 contains 14 residues. Per the germline V gene, CDR1 is LNHDA and CDR2 is SQIVND (reference sequence). J was trimmed by 4 bases and V by 8 bases; bases with no gene match: 10. This CDR3 is CASRTQGGGYGYTF. The CDR3 coding sequence is TGTGCCAGTCGTACCCAGGGGGGCGGCTATGGCTACACCTTC.

V usage is TRBV6-5 and J usage is TRBJ2-7; possibly TRBD2 for D (6 bases). The CDR3 runs 16 residues. V was clipped by 2 bases and J by 8 bases, with 22 bases between them. In germline, CDR1 is MNHEY, CDR2 SVGAGI. The CDR3 coding sequence is TGTGCCAGCAGTTACGTCCCGGGGGTCGAGGGAGGTAAGCAGTACTTC. Encoded protein: CASSYVPGVEGGKQYF.